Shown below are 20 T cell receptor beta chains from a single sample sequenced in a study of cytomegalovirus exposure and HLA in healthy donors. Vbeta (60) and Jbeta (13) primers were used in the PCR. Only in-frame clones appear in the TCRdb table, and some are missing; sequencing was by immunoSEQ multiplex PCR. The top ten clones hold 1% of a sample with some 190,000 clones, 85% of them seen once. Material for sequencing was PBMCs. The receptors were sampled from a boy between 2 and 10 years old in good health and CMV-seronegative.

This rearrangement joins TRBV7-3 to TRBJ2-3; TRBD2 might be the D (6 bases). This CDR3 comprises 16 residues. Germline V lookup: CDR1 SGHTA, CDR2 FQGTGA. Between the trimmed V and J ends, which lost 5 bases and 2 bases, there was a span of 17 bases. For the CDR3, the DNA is TGTGCCAGCAGCCCACTGGAGGGAGGCCTCACAGATACGCAGTATTTT. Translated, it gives CASSPLEGGLTDTQYF. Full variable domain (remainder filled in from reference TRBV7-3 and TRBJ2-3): GAGVSQTPSNKVTEKGKYVELRCDPISGHTALYWYRQSLGQGPEFLIYFQGTGAADDSGLPNDRFFAVRPEGSVSTLKIQRTERGDSAVYLCASSPLEGGLTDTQYFGPGTRLTVL.

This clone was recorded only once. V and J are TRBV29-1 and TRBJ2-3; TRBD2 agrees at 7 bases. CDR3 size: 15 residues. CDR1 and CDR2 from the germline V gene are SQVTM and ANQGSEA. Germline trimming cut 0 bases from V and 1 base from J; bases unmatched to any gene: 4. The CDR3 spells CSVEDWAGGTDTQYF. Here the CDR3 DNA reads TGCAGCGTTGAAGATTGGGCGGGGGGCACAGATACGCAGTATTTT.

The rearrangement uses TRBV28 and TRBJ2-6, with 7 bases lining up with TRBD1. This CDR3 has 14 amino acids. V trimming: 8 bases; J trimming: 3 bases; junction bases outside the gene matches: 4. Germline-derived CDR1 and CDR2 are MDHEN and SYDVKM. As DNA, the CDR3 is TGTGCCAGCGAGACAGGGAATGGGGCCAACGTCCTGACTTTC. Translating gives CASETGNGANVLTF.

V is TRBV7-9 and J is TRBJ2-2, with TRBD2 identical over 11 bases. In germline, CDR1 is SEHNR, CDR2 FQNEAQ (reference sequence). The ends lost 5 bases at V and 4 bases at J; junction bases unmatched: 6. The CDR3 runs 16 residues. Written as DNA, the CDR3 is TGTGCCAGCAGCGTGGGACTAGCGGAGGTCACCGGGGAGCTGTTTTTT. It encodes CASSVGLAEVTGELFF. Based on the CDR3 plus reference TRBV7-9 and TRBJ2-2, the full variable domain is DTGVSQNPRHKITKRGQNVTFRCDPISEHNRLYWYRQTLGQGPEFLTYFQNEAQLEKSRLLSDRFSAERPKGSFSTLEIQRTEQGDSAMYLCASSVGLAEVTGELFFGEGSRLTVL.

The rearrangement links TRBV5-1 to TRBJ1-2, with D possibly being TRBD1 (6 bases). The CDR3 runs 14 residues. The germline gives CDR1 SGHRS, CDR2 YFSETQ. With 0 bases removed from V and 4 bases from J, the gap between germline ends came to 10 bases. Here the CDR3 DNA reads TGCGCCAGCAGCTTGGAAGGACAGCCCTATGGCTACACCTTC. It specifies CASSLEGQPYGYTF.

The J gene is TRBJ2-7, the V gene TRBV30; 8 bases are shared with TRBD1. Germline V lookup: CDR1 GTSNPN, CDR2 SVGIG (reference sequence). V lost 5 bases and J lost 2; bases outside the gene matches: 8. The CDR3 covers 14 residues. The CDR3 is CAWATGTGAYEQYF. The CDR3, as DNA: TGTGCCTGGGCCACCGGGACAGGTGCCTACGAGCAGTACTTC.

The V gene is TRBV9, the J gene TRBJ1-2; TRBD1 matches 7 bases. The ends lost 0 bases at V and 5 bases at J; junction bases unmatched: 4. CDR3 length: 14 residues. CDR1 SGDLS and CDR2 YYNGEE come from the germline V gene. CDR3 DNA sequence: TGTGCCAGCAGCGTAGCGGACAGGCGGTATGGCTACACCTTC. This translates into CASSVADRRYGYTF.

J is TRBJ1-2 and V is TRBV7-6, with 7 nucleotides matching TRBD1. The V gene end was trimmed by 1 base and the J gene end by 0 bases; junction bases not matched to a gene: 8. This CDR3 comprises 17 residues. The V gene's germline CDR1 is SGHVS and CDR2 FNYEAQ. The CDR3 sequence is CASSLGDGQAPNYGYTF. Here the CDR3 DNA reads TGTGCCAGCAGCTTAGGAGACGGACAGGCCCCTAACTATGGCTACACCTTC.

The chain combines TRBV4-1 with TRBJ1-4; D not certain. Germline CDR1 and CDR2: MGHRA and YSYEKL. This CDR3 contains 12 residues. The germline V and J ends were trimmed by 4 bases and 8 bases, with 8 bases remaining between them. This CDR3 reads CASSPQAEKLFF. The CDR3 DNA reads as TGCGCCAGCAGCCCCCAGGCGGAAAAACTGTTTTTT.

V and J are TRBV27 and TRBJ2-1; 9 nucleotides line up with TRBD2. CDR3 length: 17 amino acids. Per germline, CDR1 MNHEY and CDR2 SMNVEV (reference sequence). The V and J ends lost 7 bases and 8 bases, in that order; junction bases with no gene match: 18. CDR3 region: CASKDSRVRAGGYEQFF. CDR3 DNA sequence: TGTGCCAGCAAGGACAGCCGGGTACGGGCGGGAGGGTATGAGCAGTTCTTC.

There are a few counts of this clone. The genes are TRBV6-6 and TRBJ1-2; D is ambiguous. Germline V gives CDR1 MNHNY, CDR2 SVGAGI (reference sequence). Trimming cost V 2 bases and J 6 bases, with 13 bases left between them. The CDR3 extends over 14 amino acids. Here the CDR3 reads CASSYTSGMDGYTF. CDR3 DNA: TGTGCCAGCAGTTACACGTCGGGTATGGATGGCTACACCTTC.

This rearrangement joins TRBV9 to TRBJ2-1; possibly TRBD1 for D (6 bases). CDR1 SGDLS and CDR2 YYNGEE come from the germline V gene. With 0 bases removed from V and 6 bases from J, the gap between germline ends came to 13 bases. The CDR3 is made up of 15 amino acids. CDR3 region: CASSVGHRESNEQFF. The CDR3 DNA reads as TGTGCCAGCAGCGTAGGCCACAGGGAATCCAATGAGCAGTTCTTC. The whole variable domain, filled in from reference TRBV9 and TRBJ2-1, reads DSGVTQTPKHLITATGQRVTLRCSPRSGDLSVYWYQQSLDQGLQFLIQYYNGEERAKGNILERFSAQQFPDLHSELNLSSLELGDSALYFCASSVGHRESNEQFFGPGTRLTVL.

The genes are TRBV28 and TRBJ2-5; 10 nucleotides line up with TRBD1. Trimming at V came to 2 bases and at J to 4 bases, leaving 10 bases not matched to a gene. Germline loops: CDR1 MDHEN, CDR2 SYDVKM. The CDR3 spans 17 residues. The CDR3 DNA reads TGTGCCAGCAGTTTAGGAGCCGGGACAGGGGACTCAGAGACCCAGTACTTC. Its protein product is CASSLGAGTGDSETQYF.

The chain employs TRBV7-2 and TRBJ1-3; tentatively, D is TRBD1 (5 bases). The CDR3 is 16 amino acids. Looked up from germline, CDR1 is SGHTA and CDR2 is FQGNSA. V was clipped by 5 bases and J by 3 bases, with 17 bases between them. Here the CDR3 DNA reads TGTGCCAGCAGCCCTAGCCCGGGGGTCGGTGGAAACACCATATATTTT. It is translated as CASSPSPGVGGNTIYF.

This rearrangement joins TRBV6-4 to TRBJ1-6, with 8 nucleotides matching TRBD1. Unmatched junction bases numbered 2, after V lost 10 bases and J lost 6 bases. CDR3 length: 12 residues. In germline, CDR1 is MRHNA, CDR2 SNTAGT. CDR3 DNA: TGTGCCACAGGACAGGGTAATTCACCCCTCCACTTT. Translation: CATGQGNSPLHF.

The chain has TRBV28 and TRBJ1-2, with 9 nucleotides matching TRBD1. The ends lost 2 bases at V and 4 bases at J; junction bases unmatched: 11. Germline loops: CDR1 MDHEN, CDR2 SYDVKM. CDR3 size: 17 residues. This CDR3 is CASSLIFGQGRIYGYTF. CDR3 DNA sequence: TGTGCCAGCAGTTTAATTTTCGGACAGGGGAGAATCTATGGCTACACCTTC.

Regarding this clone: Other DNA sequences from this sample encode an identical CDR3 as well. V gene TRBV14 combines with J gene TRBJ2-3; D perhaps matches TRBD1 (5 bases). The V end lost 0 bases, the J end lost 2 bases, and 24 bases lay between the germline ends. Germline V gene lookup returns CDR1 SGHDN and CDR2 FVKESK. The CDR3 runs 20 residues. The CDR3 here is CASSQDRALVGQGATDTQYF. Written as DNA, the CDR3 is TGTGCCAGCAGCCAAGATCGGGCGTTAGTGGGGCAGGGTGCCACAGATACGCAGTATTTT.

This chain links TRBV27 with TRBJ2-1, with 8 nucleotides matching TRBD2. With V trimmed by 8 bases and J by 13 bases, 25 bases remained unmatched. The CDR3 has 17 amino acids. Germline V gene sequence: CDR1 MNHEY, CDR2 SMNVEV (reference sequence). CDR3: CASSGRTGTRHLREQFF. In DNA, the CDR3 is TGTGCCAGCTCAGGGCGTACCGGGACTAGGCATCTTCGGGAACAGTTCTTC.

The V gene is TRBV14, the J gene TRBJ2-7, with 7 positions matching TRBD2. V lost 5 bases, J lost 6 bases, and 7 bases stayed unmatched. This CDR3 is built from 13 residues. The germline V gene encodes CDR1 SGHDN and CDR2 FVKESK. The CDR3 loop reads CASSAGVGGEQYV. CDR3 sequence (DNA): TGTGCCAGCAGCGCGGGGGTTGGGGGCGAGCAGTACGTC.

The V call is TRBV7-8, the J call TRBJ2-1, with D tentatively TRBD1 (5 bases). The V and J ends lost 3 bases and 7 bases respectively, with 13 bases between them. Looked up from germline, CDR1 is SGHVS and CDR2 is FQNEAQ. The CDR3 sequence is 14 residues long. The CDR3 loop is CASSFQGGWNEQFF. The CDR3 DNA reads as TGTGCCAGCAGCTTTCAGGGTGGGTGGAATGAGCAGTTCTTC.